This TCR beta chain was observed in a study of blood T cell repertoires in COVID-19. The overall study: The cDNA or gDNA used as material had been derived from T cells, B-cell-depleted T cells, or PBMCs.

Clones were read by immunoSEQ multiplex PCR, and TCRdb kept only the in-frame ones, dropping some. This sample yields 200,000 to 250,000 clones, of which about nine tenths are seen a single time; roughly 4.1% belongs to the top ten. With 1 base clipped from V and 7 bases from J, the junction kept 5 bases outside the gene matches. The germline V gene encodes CDR1 SGHAT and CDR2 FQNNGV. This CDR3 spans 15 amino acids. The chain couples TRBV11-2 to TRBJ1-4; TRBD1 aligns across 8 bases. This clonotype was sampled from a man aged 45-65 years with acute or convalescent COVID-19. Sequenced sample: peripheral blood. The CDR3 sequence: CASSLGDRLTEKLFF. The CDR3 DNA reads TGTGCCAGCAGCTTAGGGGACAGGTTAACTGAAAAACTGTTTTTT.